These 20 T cell receptor beta chains share one sample of origin, sequenced in a study of cytotoxic CD8 clonotypes in ibrutinib-treated CLL. Assay: immunoSEQ multiplex PCR; the TCRdb copy retains only in-frame clones and omits some. The data show 80,000 to 95,000 clones, roughly three quarters seen once. The sequencing here drew on PBMCs, taken after 12 months of ibrutinib treatment. The receptor set was obtained from a human donor with chronic lymphocytic leukemia.

The chain recombines TRBV5-7 with TRBJ1-1; the match to TRBD1 covers 11 bases. TRBV5-7 is sorted into the ORF group, with uncertain function. CDR3 length equals 16 residues. Trimming removed 4 bases from V and 3 bases from J; junction bases left unmatched: 8. The CDR3 sequence is CASSPRPGQGDTEAFF. DNA for the CDR3: TGTGCCAGCAGCCCTAGACCGGGACAGGGGGACACTGAAGCTTTCTTT.

J is TRBJ1-5 and V is TRBV5-6, with D perhaps TRBD1 (6 bases). The CDR3 loop spans 16 amino acids. CDR1 SGHDT and CDR2 YYEEEE come from the germline V gene. V dropped 0 bases and J dropped 2 bases, with 12 bases sitting between them. CDR3 in amino acids: CASSLGGAGGNQPQHF. The CDR3 bases are TGTGCCAGCAGCTTGGGGGGGGCCGGTGGCAATCAGCCCCAGCATTTT.

V gene TRBV10-1 combines with J gene TRBJ2-2; 16 nucleotides align to TRBD2. The CDR3 totals 19 residues. The J segment lost 4 bases and the V segment lost 5 bases, leaving 10 bases of the junction unmatched. CDR1 and CDR2 (germline): WNHNN, SYGVQD (reference sequence). CDR3 loop: CASSPGLAGGARGTGELFF. The CDR3, as DNA: TGCGCCAGCAGTCCGGGACTAGCGGGAGGGGCCCGTGGCACCGGGGAGCTGTTTTTT.

The CDR3 loop is CASSLDRTGPDTQYF. Written as DNA, the CDR3 is TGTGCCAGCAGCTTAGACCGGACGGGTCCAGATACGCAGTATTTT. The chain uses TRBV7-6 and TRBJ2-3; no clear D gene. The length of the CDR3 is 15 residues. Germline-derived CDR1 and CDR2 are SGHVS and FNYEAQ. The V and J ends lost 1 base and 4 bases respectively, with 12 bases between them.

This sequence joins TRBV10-3 and TRBJ2-2, with TRBD2 identical over 8 bases. Germline CDR1 reads ENHRY; CDR2 reads SYGVKD. There are 15 residues in the CDR3. The trim removed 5 bases at V and 3 bases at J, leaving 5 bases unmatched. The CDR3 DNA reads TGTGCCATCAGTCCTAGCGGGCCACACACCGGGGAGCTGTTTTTT. As protein: CAISPSGPHTGELFF.

This rearrangement joins TRBV19 to TRBJ2-5; possibly TRBD1 for D (6 bases). The V gene's germline CDR1 is LNHDA and CDR2 SQIVND (reference sequence). The CDR3 runs to 15 residues. V lost 0 bases, J lost 0 bases, and 8 bases lay in between. The CDR3 sequence: CASSIDRDNQETQYF. The CDR3 bases are TGTGCCAGTAGTATAGACAGGGACAACCAAGAGACCCAGTACTTC.

V gene TRBV7-2 combines with J gene TRBJ1-2; 7 nucleotides align to TRBD1. The CDR3 runs to 18 residues. Unmatched junction bases numbered 11, after V lost 1 base and J lost 0 bases. Germline loops: CDR1 SGHTA, CDR2 FQGNSA. The CDR3, as DNA: TGTGCCAGCAGCTTAGGCGGGACAGTGGGGGCAGCTAACTATGGCTACACCTTC. Translated, it gives CASSLGGTVGAANYGYTF.

In DNA form, the CDR3 reads TGTGCCAGCAGCCACGGACAGGGTCTCTCTCAGCCCCAGCATTTT. Amino acid sequence: CASSHGQGLSQPQHF. The gene calls are TRBV7-3 and TRBJ1-5; 8 bases line up with TRBD1. The ends lost 5 bases at V and 6 bases at J; junction bases unmatched: 9. Germline V gives CDR1 SGHTA, CDR2 FQGTGA. This CDR3 comprises 15 residues.

The V and J genes are TRBV5-1 and TRBJ2-2, with D possibly matching TRBD1 (6 bases). The germline V and J ends were trimmed by 3 bases and 1 base, with 10 bases remaining between them. CDR3 length equals 15 residues. The V gene's germline CDR1 is SGHRS and CDR2 YFSETQ. Here the CDR3 reads CASSYKTGNTGELFF. CDR3 bases: TGCGCCAGCAGCTATAAGACAGGGAACACCGGGGAGCTGTTTTTT.

The CDR3 here is CSVEDPSGGGAIGYTF. DNA of the CDR3: TGCAGCGTTGAAGATCCCAGTGGCGGGGGTGCTATAGGCTACACCTTC. The V gene is TRBV29-1, the J gene TRBJ1-2, with D possibly matching TRBD1 (5 bases). Trimming took 0 bases from V and 8 from J, leaving 22 bases between them. Germline CDR1 SQVTM, CDR2 ANQGSEA. This CDR3 is built from 16 residues.

The genes are TRBV5-5 and TRBJ2-1; 9 bases are shared with TRBD2. From germline, CDR1 is SGHKS and CDR2 YYEKEE (reference sequence). Trimming at V came to 4 bases and at J to 9 bases, leaving 11 bases not matched to a gene. The CDR3 is made up of 15 amino acids. CDR3 DNA sequence: TGTGCCAGCAGCCCGGCGGTTTGGCGGGAGGGTGAGCAGTTCTTC. Translating gives CASSPAVWREGEQFF.

V and J are TRBV6-5 and TRBJ1-1, with D possibly TRBD1 on 5 matching bases. Between the trimmed V and J ends, which lost 2 bases and 4 bases, there was a span of 14 bases. The CDR3 consists of 15 residues. Looked up from germline, CDR1 is MNHEY and CDR2 is SVGAGI. The CDR3 sequence is CASSYAITDTTEAFF. In DNA form, the CDR3 reads TGTGCCAGCAGTTACGCCATAACGGACACCACTGAAGCTTTCTTT.

The genes are TRBV5-4 and TRBJ2-1, with 16 nucleotides matching TRBD2. CDR3 length: 18 residues. Germline V gene lookup returns CDR1 SGHNT and CDR2 YYREEE (reference sequence). J was trimmed by 9 bases and V by 4 bases; bases with no gene match: 13. In nucleotides, the CDR3 is TGTGCCAGCAGCCGGGGACTAGCGGGAGGGTCCTTACAAGGTGAGCAGTTCTTC. Its protein is CASSRGLAGGSLQGEQFF.

Written as DNA, the CDR3 is TGTGCCAGCAGCTCTAAAGGACTAGCGGGGCACTCCTACGAGCAGTACTTC. Encoded protein: CASSSKGLAGHSYEQYF. The chain joins TRBV7-9 to TRBJ2-7; 12 bases line up with TRBD2. Unmatched junction bases numbered 7, after V lost 4 bases and J lost 0 bases. Germline loops: CDR1 SEHNR, CDR2 FQNEAQ (reference sequence). This CDR3 has 17 residues.

The table lists this clone with many counts. The chain carries TRBV7-9 and TRBJ1-2; D ambiguous. Trimming shortened V by 5 bases and J by 8 bases, and 12 bases separated the two germline ends. Looked up from germline, CDR1 is SEHNR and CDR2 is FQNEAQ (reference sequence). The CDR3 consists of 12 residues. The CDR3 DNA reads as TGTGCCAGCAGCCCCGACGCCCCCGGCTACACCTTC. This translates into CASSPDAPGYTF.

The chain employs TRBV7-9 and TRBJ2-1; TRBD2 agrees at 8 bases. The CDR3 is 15 amino acids. Germline V CDR1 and CDR2: SEHNR, FQNEAQ (reference sequence). V trimming: 5 bases; J trimming: 6 bases; junction bases outside the gene matches: 9. As DNA, the CDR3 is TGTGCCAGCAGCACCCGGGAGGGGTGGGTCAATGAGCAGTTCTTC. It encodes CASSTREGWVNEQFF.

The chain combines TRBV7-2 with TRBJ2-5; 7 bases line up with TRBD1. J gave up 5 bases and V 5 bases, and 11 bases lay outside the gene matches. The CDR3 extends over 15 amino acids. Germline assignment: CDR1 SGHTA and CDR2 FQGNSA. The CDR3 loop reads CASSQPGGRRETQYF. CDR3 nucleotide sequence: TGTGCCAGCAGCCAGCCAGGGGGAAGGAGGGAGACCCAGTACTTC. Full variable domain (outside the CDR3, taken from reference TRBV7-2 and TRBJ2-5): GAGVSQSPSNKVTEKGKDVELRCDPISGHTALYWYRQSLGQGLEFLIYFQGNSAPDKSGLPSDRFSAERTGGSVSTLTIQRTQQEDSAVYLCASSQPGGRRETQYFGPGTRLLVL.

The chain carries TRBV30 and TRBJ2-7; the match to TRBD1 covers 11 bases. J lost 8 bases, V lost 0 bases, and 3 bases had no gene match. Germline V gene lookup returns CDR1 GTSNPN and CDR2 SVGIG (reference sequence). This CDR3 has 13 amino acids. CDR3 loop: CAWSVRTGGKQYF. The DNA for the CDR3 is TGTGCCTGGAGTGTAAGGACAGGGGGCAAGCAGTACTTC.

V gene TRBV28 combines with J gene TRBJ2-3, with unresolved D. Germline V gene data show CDR1 as MDHEN and CDR2 as SYDVKM. Trimming pared 0 bases from V and 0 bases from J, leaving 7 bases between. This CDR3 has 15 amino acids. The DNA for the CDR3 is TGTGCCAGCAGTTTATGGTCACTTAGCACAGATACGCAGTATTTT. Its protein product is CASSLWSLSTDTQYF.

This clone was detected only a few times. The V and J genes are TRBV14 and TRBJ2-7; 8 bases fit TRBD2. With 7 bases clipped from V and 6 bases from J, the junction kept 17 bases outside the gene matches. The CDR3 consists of 16 residues. Germline V gene data show CDR1 as SGHDN and CDR2 as FVKESK. CDR3: CASTREGGRNVGEQYF. Written as DNA, the CDR3 is TGTGCCAGCACCCGGGAGGGGGGTAGGAATGTGGGCGAGCAGTACTTC.